This T cell receptor beta chain was recorded in a study of T cells in Graves' hyperthyroidism and ophthalmopathy. For the study at large: Once the initial diagnosis was made, peripheral blood was obtained before any treatment.

Hyperthyroidism patients were newly diagnosed, had disease duration under 2 months, and were aged 18 to 65 years. PBMCs were derived from roughly 10 ml fresh peripheral blood. The CDR3 regions of TCR beta were amplified from RNA transcripts. During a first-round RT-PCR of the TCR CDR3, the HTBI primer set was used. TCRdb analysed the multiplex PCR reads with MiXCR anew, one entry per CDR3 protein. The data contain 300,000 or so distinct CDR3 sequences, around 17% of them singletons. This clonotype was seen ten or more times. The target antigen is unknown. Study conclusions and caveats: Among clonotypes expanded in thyroid above 0.001, most were also found in blood.

The CDR3 contains 13 residues. Looked up from germline, CDR1 is DFQATT and CDR2 is SNEGSKA (reference sequence). The V gene lost 6 bases and the J gene lost 2 bases, with 14 bases spanning the gap. The clonotype originates from a man younger than 40 with Graves' hyperthyroidism. What was sequenced was blood. The chain couples TRBV20-1 to TRBJ2-7; D perhaps matches TRBD1 (5 bases). This chain's CDR3 is CSARLRGTYEQYF. CDR3 DNA: TGCAGTGCCCGCCTTAGGGGCACCTACGAGCAGTACTTC.